A selection of T cell receptor beta chains follows, all from one sample in a study of CD8+ T cells in alopecia areata. This table comes from immunoSEQ multiplex PCR, and its TCRdb copy is limited to in-frame clones, with some not included. The repertoire holds more than 200,000 clones, with 67% as singletons. The starting material was CD4+ T cells sorted from blood, obtained at week 0. These receptors were taken from a human donor with alopecia areata. The CDR3 runs from the conserved cysteine through the conserved F or W. Fields, in order: J gene, V gene, CDR3 length, D gene, clone size, CDR3 DNA, CDR3 protein. D genes are given only for firm matches. Clone size appears in some rows only: once, few, many, or a class for an expanded clone.

TRBJ2-7 TRBV5-6 16 . . TGTGCCAGCAGCTGGAGGGACACCCACTCATCCTACGAGCAGTACTTC CASSWRDTHSSYEQYF
TRBJ1-5 TRBV30 15 TRBD1 few TGTGCCTGGAGTGTACTTACAGGGGTGGATCAGCCCCAGCATTTT CAWSVLTGVDQPQHF
TRBJ2-1 TRBV9 13 . . TGTGCCAGCAGCGTAGCTCTGGCGAGTGAGCAGTTCTTC CASSVALASEQFF
TRBJ2-3 TRBV29-1 14 TRBD1 . TGCAGCGTCACCGGGACAGGGTCCCCAGATACGCAGTATTTT CSVTGTGSPDTQYF
TRBJ1-5 TRBV30 15 . . TGTGCCTGGAGTCAAGTGACAGCCGGCTATCAGCCCCAGCATTTT CAWSQVTAGYQPQHF
TRBJ2-7 TRBV7-8 12 TRBD1 . TGTGCCAGCAGCGAACCGGGACAGGGCGGTTACTTC CASSEPGQGGYF
TRBJ2-7 TRBV14 15 TRBD1 . TGTGCCAGCAGCCAAGGAGGGGACAGAACCTACGAGCAGTACTTC CASSQGGDRTYEQYF
TRBJ2-5 TRBV30 11 . . TGTGCCTGGAGTGTAAAAGAGACCCAGTACTTC CAWSVKETQYF
TRBJ1-1 TRBV29-1 13 TRBD1 . TGCAGCGTTGGGTGGACAGGGAGCACTGAAGCTTTCTTT CSVGWTGSTEAFF
TRBJ2-3 TRBV7-2 13 . . TGTGCCAGCAGCCCTTGGGGAGAAGATACGCAGTATTTT CASSPWGEDTQYF
TRBJ2-3 TRBV2 13 TRBD1 medium-sized TGTGCCACCGGGACAGTTTTCACAGATACGCAGTATTTT CATGTVFTDTQYF
TRBJ2-2 TRBV30 12 . once TGTGCCTGGAGTGTACTGAGAGGGAGCCTGTTTTTT CAWSVLRGSLFF
TRBJ2-7 TRBV5-1 14 . . TGCGCCAGCAGCTTGCTGGGAGGATCCTACGAGCAGTACTTC CASSLLGGSYEQYF
TRBJ2-7 TRBV10-3 14 . . TGTGCCATCAGTGAGTCGAGACAGTCCTACGAGCAGTACTTC CAISESRQSYEQYF
TRBJ2-5 TRBV29-1 14 . . TGCAGCGTTGAACGCGGGGAGGTGGGAGAGACCCAGTACTTC CSVERGEVGETQYF
TRBJ1-4 TRBV29-1 13 . . TGCAGCGTTGATACCGGGCTGGATGAAAAACTGTTTTTT CSVDTGLDEKLFF
TRBJ1-6 TRBV15 16 . . TGTGCCACCAGCAGAGTGCCGGGGACCTATAATTCACCCCTCCACTTT CATSRVPGTYNSPLHF
TRBJ2-2 TRBV2 16 . . TGTGCCAGCAGTGAATTAAGACAGAAGAACACCGGGGAGCTGTTTTTT CASSELRQKNTGELFF
TRBJ2-5 TRBV30 14 TRBD2 . TGTGCCTGGAGTGTACTAGCGGGGGAGGGGACCCAGTACTTC CAWSVLAGEGTQYF
TRBJ1-6 TRBV4-3 15 . . TGCGCCAGCAGCCAAGGGGCAGGGCTGGATTCACCCCTCCACTTT CASSQGAGLDSPLHF
TRBJ2-1 TRBV14 19 TRBD2 . TGTGCCAGCAGCCAAGAATGGGGTTGGGGGACTAGCCGGAGGGATGAGCAGTTCTTC CASSQEWGWGTSRRDEQFF
TRBJ2-7 TRBV27 13 . few TGTGCCAGCCACCCCACAGGAACCTACGAGCAGTACTTC CASHPTGTYEQYF
TRBJ2-4 TRBV5-1 16 . few TGCGCCAGCAGCTTGGACGGGGGGACAGGCTGGGACATTCAGTACTTC CASSLDGGTGWDIQYF
TRBJ2-6 TRBV27 17 . . TGTGCCAGCAGAGTTCGGAGTGGCGTCTCTGGGGCCAACGTCCTGACTTTC CASRVRSGVSGANVLTF
TRBJ1-2 TRBV30 13 . few TGTGCCTGGAGCGTGGGAGGCGTAAGTGGCTACACCTTC CAWSVGGVSGYTF
TRBJ1-5 TRBV4-1 17 TRBD1 once TGCGCCAGCAGCCAAGATCCCGGGACAGGGGTGGGACAGCCCCAGCATTTT CASSQDPGTGVGQPQHF
TRBJ1-6 TRBV27 13 . . TGTGCCAGCAGGCCGGGGGTTAATTCACCCCTCCACTTT CASRPGVNSPLHF
TRBJ2-7 TRBV13 13 TRBD1 . TGTGCCAGCAGCTTATTCGGCTCGGACAGGGGATTCTTC CASSLFGSDRGFF
TRBJ1-4 TRBV6-5 15 . . TGTGCCAGCAGCCCAGTGGGAAGGCTGGGTGAAAAACTGTTTTTT CASSPVGRLGEKLFF
TRBJ1-2 TRBV29-1 15 . . TGCAGCGTTCAACAGCCGCTCTACCCTTCAGATGGCTACACCTTC CSVQQPLYPSDGYTF
TRBJ1-5 TRBV4-2 14 . . TGTGCCAGCAGCCAAGATCTTAGCAATCAGCCCCAGCATTTT CASSQDLSNQPQHF
TRBJ1-4 TRBV29-1 13 . once TGCAGCGTTAAGAACCCAGCAAATGAAAAACTGTTTTTT CSVKNPANEKLFF
TRBJ2-7 TRBV27 15 . . TGTGCCAGCAGTTGGGGGGCTCTACCAAGCTACGAGCAGTACTTC CASSWGALPSYEQYF
TRBJ2-5 TRBV29-1 16 TRBD2 . TGCAGCGGCGGGTATCCGAGCGGGGGGTCCGAAGAGACCCAGTACTTC CSGGYPSGGSEETQYF
TRBJ2-5 TRBV30 13 . . TGTGCCTGGAGTCCACACGGGCGAGAGACCCAGTACTTC CAWSPHGRETQYF
TRBJ1-2 TRBV14 16 TRBD1 . TGTGCCAGCAGCGCACGACCTGGACAGGGGACTTATGGCTACACCTTC CASSARPGQGTYGYTF
TRBJ2-7 TRBV29-1 13 . . TGCAGCGTTTACGGACAGAGCTCCTACGAGCAGTACTTC CSVYGQSSYEQYF
TRBJ2-7 TRBV30 14 . . TGTGCCGGGACTAGGGACAGAGCCTCCTACGAGCAGTACTTC CAGTRDRASYEQYF
TRBJ2-7 TRBV7-6 14 TRBD2 . TGTGCCAGCAGCTTACTGTGGGGGGGCTACGAGCAGTACTTC CASSLLWGGYEQYF
TRBJ2-7 TRBV15 17 TRBD1 . TGTGCCACCAGCAGAGATTGGGACAGGAGCACGACCTACGAGCAGTACTTC CATSRDWDRSTTYEQYF
TRBJ1-5 TRBV7-9 12 . . TGTGCCAGCAGCGTAAACGCCCAGCCCCAGCATTTT CASSVNAQPQHF
TRBJ1-1 TRBV27 15 TRBD1 . TGTGCCAGCATCCCAAGGGACAGGGAAAGAACTGAAGCTTTCTTT CASIPRDRERTEAFF
TRBJ2-7 TRBV29-1 14 . . TGCAGCGTTGTGACGGGGCCGCTAGGCTACGAGCAGTACTTC CSVVTGPLGYEQYF
TRBJ1-1 TRBV27 10 . . TGTGCCATGGACAACACTGAAGCTTTCTTT CAMDNTEAFF
TRBJ2-6 TRBV5-1 15 . few TGCGCCAGCAGCTTGGTACTATCTGGGGCCAACGTCCTGACTTTC CASSLVLSGANVLTF
TRBJ2-5 TRBV30 14 . . TGTGCCTGGAGTGGGGGGGGCACGAAGGAGACCCAGTACTTC CAWSGGGTKETQYF
TRBJ2-1 TRBV27 19 TRBD2 . TGTGCCAGCAGGCGGACTAGCGGGGGGGCCGACCCCTCCTACAATGAGCAGTTCTTC CASRRTSGGADPSYNEQFF
TRBJ2-3 TRBV7-9 15 TRBD1 . TGTGCCAGCAGCTTACGACAGGGGAACACAGATACGCAGTATTTT CASSLRQGNTDTQYF
TRBJ2-1 TRBV11-3 12 . . TGTGCCAGCAGCTTACGGTACAATGAGCAGTTCTTC CASSLRYNEQFF